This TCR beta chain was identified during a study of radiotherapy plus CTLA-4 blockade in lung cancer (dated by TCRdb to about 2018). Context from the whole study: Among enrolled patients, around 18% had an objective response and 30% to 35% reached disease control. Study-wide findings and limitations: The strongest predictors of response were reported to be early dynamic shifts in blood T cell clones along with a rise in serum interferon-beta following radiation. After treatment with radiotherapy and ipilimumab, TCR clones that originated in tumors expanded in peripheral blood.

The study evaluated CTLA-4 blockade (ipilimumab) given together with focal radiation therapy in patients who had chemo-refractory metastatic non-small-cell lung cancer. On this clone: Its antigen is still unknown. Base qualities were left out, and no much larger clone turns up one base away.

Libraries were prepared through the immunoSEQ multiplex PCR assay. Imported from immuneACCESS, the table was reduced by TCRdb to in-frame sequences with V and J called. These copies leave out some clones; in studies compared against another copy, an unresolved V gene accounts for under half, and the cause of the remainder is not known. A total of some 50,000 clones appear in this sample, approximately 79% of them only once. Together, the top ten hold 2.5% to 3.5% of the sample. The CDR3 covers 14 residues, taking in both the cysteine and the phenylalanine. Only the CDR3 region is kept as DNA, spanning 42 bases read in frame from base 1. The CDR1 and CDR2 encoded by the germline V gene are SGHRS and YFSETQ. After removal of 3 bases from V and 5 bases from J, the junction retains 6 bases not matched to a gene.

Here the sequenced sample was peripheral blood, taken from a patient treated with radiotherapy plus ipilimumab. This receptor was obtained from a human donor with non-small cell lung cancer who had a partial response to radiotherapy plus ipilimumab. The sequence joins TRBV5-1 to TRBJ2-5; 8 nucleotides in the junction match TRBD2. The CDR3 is CASSSRGGRETQYF. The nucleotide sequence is TGCGCCAGCAGCTCCCGGGGGGGCCGGGAGACCCAGTACTTC.